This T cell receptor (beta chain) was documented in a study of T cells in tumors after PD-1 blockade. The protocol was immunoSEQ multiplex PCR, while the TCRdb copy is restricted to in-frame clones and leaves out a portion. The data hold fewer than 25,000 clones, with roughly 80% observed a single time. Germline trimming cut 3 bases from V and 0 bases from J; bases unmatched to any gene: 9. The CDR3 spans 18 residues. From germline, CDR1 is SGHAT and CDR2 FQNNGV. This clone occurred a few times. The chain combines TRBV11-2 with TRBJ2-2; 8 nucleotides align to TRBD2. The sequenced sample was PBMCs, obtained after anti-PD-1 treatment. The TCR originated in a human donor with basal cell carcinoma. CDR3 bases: TGTGCCAGCAGCTTGAGGGGACTAGGAGGCACGAACACCGGGGAGCTGTTTTTT. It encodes CASSLRGLGGTNTGELFF. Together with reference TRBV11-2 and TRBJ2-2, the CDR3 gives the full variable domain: EAGVAQSPRYKIIEKRQSVAFWCNPISGHATLYWYQQILGQGPKLLIQFQNNGVVDDSQLPKDRFSAERLKGVDSTLKIQPAKLEDSAVYLCASSLRGLGGTNTGELFFGEGSRLTVL.